What follows are 17 T cell receptor beta chains derived from one specimen sequenced in a study of T-cell reconstitution after alpha-beta-depleted transplantation in children. The TCRbeta library was prepared with unique molecular identifiers. TCRdb analysed the PCR reads with MiXCR anew, one entry per CDR3 protein. The table lists about 1,000,000 distinct CDR3 sequences, roughly 29% of them singletons. The sample here was PBMCs, mostly from graft donor cells, taken 360 days after TCRalphabeta/CD19-depleted stem cell transplant. Receptor source: a boy younger than two who had a stem cell transplant for SCID, so the T cells may come from the graft donor.

This clonotype was observed a handful of times. The genes are TRBV7-8 and TRBJ2-7, with 7 positions matching TRBD1. The CDR3 is made up of 16 amino acids. V gave up 6 bases and J gave up 4 bases; unmatched junction bases: 15. Germline CDR1 and CDR2: SGHVS and FQNEAQ. The CDR3 coding sequence is TGTGCCAGCAGACATACGACCACAGGGGAAACGTACGAGCAGTACTTC. Its protein product is CASRHTTTGETYEQYF.

This clonotype was seen a few times. The chain combines TRBV7-8 with TRBJ2-1, with 9 bases fitting TRBD1. The CDR3 is made up of 15 amino acids. In germline, CDR1 is SGHVS, CDR2 FQNEAQ. Trimming at V came to 4 bases and at J to 8 bases, leaving 9 bases not matched to a gene. In DNA, the CDR3 is TGTGCCAGCAGCTCCCCGGGACAGGGAGGGCATGAGCAGTTCTTC. Encoded protein: CASSSPGQGGHEQFF.

The chain is built from TRBV10-3 and TRBJ2-1, with TRBD2 identical over 7 bases. There are 16 residues in the CDR3. Trimming cost V 3 bases and J 2 bases; bases outside gene matches: 7. Germline V gene data show CDR1 as ENHRY and CDR2 as SYGVKD. Written as DNA, the CDR3 is TGTGCCATCAGTGATCTAACGGGGGGTCCCTACAATGAGCAGTTCTTC. This encodes CAISDLTGGPYNEQFF.

The J gene is TRBJ2-1, the V gene TRBV5-6, with D maybe TRBD2 (7 bases). Germline V CDR1 and CDR2: SGHDT, YYEEEE. V was trimmed by 0 bases and J by 1 base, leaving 14 bases between them. This CDR3 contains 17 residues. CDR3 bases: TGTGCCAGCAGCTTGGTAGGGGGGGGGCAGTCCTACAATGAGCAGTTCTTC. Protein: CASSLVGGGQSYNEQFF.

This clonotype showed up just a few times. This chain links TRBV7-2 with TRBJ2-1, with TRBD2 identical over 12 bases. CDR1 and CDR2 from the germline V gene are SGHTA and FQGNSA. V shed 4 bases, J shed 2 bases, and the junction held 6 bases outside the gene matches. The CDR3 has 17 amino acids. This chain's CDR3 is CASSSLRTSGAYNEQFF. CDR3 in DNA: TGTGCCAGCAGCTCCCTCCGGACTAGCGGGGCCTACAATGAGCAGTTCTTC.

The V gene is TRBV29-1, the J gene TRBJ1-1; possibly TRBD1 for D (5 bases). Germline CDR1 and CDR2: SQVTM and ANQGSEA. Deletions cut 4 bases from V and 4 bases from J, with 13 bases between. This CDR3 spans 13 amino acids. CDR3 DNA sequence: TGCAGCGTTGTGCTGAGGGGAGGCACTGAAGCTTTCTTT. Amino acids: CSVVLRGGTEAFF.

The chain employs TRBV6-1 and TRBJ2-3; D unresolved. V lost 5 bases and J 3 bases, leaving 12 bases between the germline ends. Germline V gives CDR1 MNHNS, CDR2 SASEGT. The CDR3 totals 14 residues. The CDR3 region is CASSRWSRTDTQYF. DNA for the CDR3: TGTGCCAGCAGTCGGTGGTCCCGGACAGATACGCAGTATTTT.

Written as DNA, the CDR3 is TGTGCCAGCAGCCTGGAGGGCGGGTACTCCTACGAGCAGTACTTC. The encoded protein is CASSLEGGYSYEQYF. This rearrangement joins TRBV5-6 to TRBJ2-7; possible D gene TRBD2, 6 bases. The CDR3 contains 15 residues. The V gene's germline CDR1 is SGHDT and CDR2 YYEEEE. With 4 bases removed from V and 0 bases from J, the gap between germline ends came to 14 bases.

This clonotype came up a few times. The chain combines TRBV28 with TRBJ2-1; D not resolved. This CDR3 has 13 amino acids. CDR1 is MDHEN and CDR2 is SYDVKM in the germline V gene. Deletions cut 6 bases from V and 9 bases from J, with 15 bases between. The DNA of the CDR3 is TGTGCCAGCAGGCAACGGGCCACCAGTGAGCAGTTCTTC. This codes for CASRQRATSEQFF. The variable domain in full, with the rest retrieved from reference TRBV28 and TRBJ2-1, is DVKVTQSSRYLVKRTGEKVFLECVQDMDHENMFWYRQDPGLGLRLIYFSYDVKMKEKGDIPEGYSVSREKKERFSLILESASTNQTSMYLCASRQRATSEQFFGPGTRLTVL.

This sequence joins TRBV18 and TRBJ2-2; D might be TRBD2 (6 bases). CDR3 length: 15 residues. CDR1 is KGHSH and CDR2 is LQKENI in the germline V gene. V was trimmed by 3 bases and J by 4 bases, leaving 12 bases between them. CDR3 residues: CASSPSLAITGELFF. Written as DNA, the CDR3 is TGTGCCAGCTCACCGTCACTAGCCATCACCGGGGAGCTGTTTTTT.

V usage is TRBV7-3 and J usage is TRBJ2-3, with 7 bases identical to TRBD1. This CDR3 region has 15 residues. V was pared by 6 bases and J by 2 bases, with 8 bases of the junction left unmatched. Germline assignment: CDR1 SGHTA and CDR2 FQGTGA. The CDR3 region has the DNA TGTGCCAGCAGTCTAGGGGGCGAGGACACAGATACGCAGTATTTT. Translation gives CASSLGGEDTDTQYF.

The V call is TRBV12-3 or TRBV12-4, the J call TRBJ2-2; 9 bases align to TRBD2. V lost 4 bases, J lost 7 bases, and 7 bases stayed unmatched. CDR3 length equals 15 residues. CDR3 sequence reads: CASSSVVAGVGELFF. In DNA, the CDR3 is TGTGCCAGCAGTTCTGTGGTAGCGGGAGTCGGGGAGCTGTTTTTT.

The CDR3 sequence is CSTDGGRTRTDTQYF. The CDR3 nucleotides are TGCAGCACAGACGGGGGCAGGACCCGCACAGATACGCAGTATTTT. J is TRBJ2-3 and V is TRBV29-1; D tentatively reads TRBD1 or TRBD2 (6 bases each). Germline values: CDR1 SQVTM, CDR2 ANQGSEA. Trimming took off 8 bases at V and 1 base at J, with 19 bases between the two ends. The CDR3 spans 15 residues.

The chain carries TRBV7-9 and TRBJ1-2, with D unresolved. The V gene lost 2 bases and the J gene lost 8 bases, with 9 bases spanning the gap. From germline, CDR1 is SEHNR and CDR2 FQNEAQ (reference sequence). The CDR3 runs 12 residues. The CDR3 coding sequence is TGTGCCAGCAGCTTATGGGCAGGCGGCTACACCTTC. It encodes CASSLWAGGYTF.

In its sample, this clonotype was seen a few times. The V call is TRBV5-1, the J call TRBJ1-2; possible D gene TRBD1, 5 bases. The germline CDR1 and CDR2 sequences are SGHRS and YFSETQ. The CDR3 is 16 residues long. The V end lost 0 bases, the J end lost 0 bases, and 12 bases lay between the germline ends. The CDR3 reads CASSLVGDLANYGYTF. The CDR3 DNA is TGCGCCAGCAGCTTGGTAGGGGACCTCGCTAACTATGGCTACACCTTC.

With respect to this clonotype: One end of the junction fails to match germline, which may point to a read error. The chain joins TRBV5-1 to TRBJ2-7, with a tentative D call TRBD2 (6 bases). CDR3 length equals 15 residues. Germline V lookup: CDR1 SGHRS, CDR2 YFSETQ. CDR3 sequence: CDSSLRSPGVYEQYF. CDR3 DNA: TGCGACAGCAGCTTGAGGAGCCCGGGGGTTTACGAGCAGTACTTC. The whole variable domain, remainder taken from reference TRBV5-1 and TRBJ2-7, is KAGVTQTPRYLIKTRGQQVTLSCSPISGHRSVSWYQQTPGQGLQFLFEYFSETQRNKGNFPGRFSGRQFSNSRSEMNVSTLELGDSALYLCDSSLRSPGVYEQYFGPGTRLTVT.

The rearrangement uses TRBV9 and TRBJ2-2, with D perhaps being TRBD1 or TRBD2 (5 bases each). The CDR3 runs to 14 residues. The V gene lost 5 bases and the J gene lost 3 bases, with 11 bases spanning the gap. The germline CDR1 and CDR2 sequences are SGDLS and YYNGEE. CDR3 amino acids: CASRRDPDTGELFF. The CDR3 DNA sequence: TGTGCCAGCAGGAGGGACCCGGACACCGGGGAGCTGTTTTTT.